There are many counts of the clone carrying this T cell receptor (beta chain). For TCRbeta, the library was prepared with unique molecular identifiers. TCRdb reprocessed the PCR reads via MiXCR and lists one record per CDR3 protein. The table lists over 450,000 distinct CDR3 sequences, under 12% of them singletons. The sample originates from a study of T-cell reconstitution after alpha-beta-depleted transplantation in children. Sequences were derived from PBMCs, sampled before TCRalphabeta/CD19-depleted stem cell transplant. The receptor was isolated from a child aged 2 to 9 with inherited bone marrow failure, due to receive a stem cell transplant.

DNA of the CDR3: TGTGCCAGCAGTTTTGCGGAAGGCAATCAGCCCCAGCATTTT. Translated, it gives CASSFAEGNQPQHF. The V and J genes are TRBV12-3 or TRBV12-4 and TRBJ1-5; D is unclear. Trimming stripped 3 bases from V and 2 bases from J, with 8 bases between. The CDR3 loop spans 14 amino acids.